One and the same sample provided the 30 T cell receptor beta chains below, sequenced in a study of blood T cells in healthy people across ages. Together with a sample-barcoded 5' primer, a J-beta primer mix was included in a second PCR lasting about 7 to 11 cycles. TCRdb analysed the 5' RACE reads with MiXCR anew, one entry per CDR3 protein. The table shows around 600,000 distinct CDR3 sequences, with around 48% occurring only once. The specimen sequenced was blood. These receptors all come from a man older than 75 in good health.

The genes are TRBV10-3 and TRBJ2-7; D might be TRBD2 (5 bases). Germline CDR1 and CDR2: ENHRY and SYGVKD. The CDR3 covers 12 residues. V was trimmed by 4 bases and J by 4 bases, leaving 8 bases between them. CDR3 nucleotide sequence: TGTGCCATCAGTGGGGGAGCGTACGAGCAGTACTTC. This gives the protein CAISGGAYEQYF.

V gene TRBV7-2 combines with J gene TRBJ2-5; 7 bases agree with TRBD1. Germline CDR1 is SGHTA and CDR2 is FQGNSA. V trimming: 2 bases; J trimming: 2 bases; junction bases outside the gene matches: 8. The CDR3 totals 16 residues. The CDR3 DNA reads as TGTGCCAGCAGCTTAAGGGGGACAGCGAGTCAAGAGACCCAGTACTTC. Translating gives CASSLRGTASQETQYF.

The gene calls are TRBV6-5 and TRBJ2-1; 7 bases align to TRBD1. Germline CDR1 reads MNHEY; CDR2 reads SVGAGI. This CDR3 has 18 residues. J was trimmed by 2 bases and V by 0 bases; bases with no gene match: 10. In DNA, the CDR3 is TGTGCCAGCAGTTACTCGCCGTGGTGGCAGGGGGCCTACAATGAGCAGTTCTTC. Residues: CASSYSPWWQGAYNEQFF.

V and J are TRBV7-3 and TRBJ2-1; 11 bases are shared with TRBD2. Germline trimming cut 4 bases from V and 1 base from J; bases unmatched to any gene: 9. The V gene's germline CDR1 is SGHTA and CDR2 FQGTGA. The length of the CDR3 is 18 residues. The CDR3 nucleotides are TGTGCCAGCAGCTCCCCACAAGGGACTAGCGGATCCTACAATGAGCAGTTCTTC. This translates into CASSSPQGTSGSYNEQFF. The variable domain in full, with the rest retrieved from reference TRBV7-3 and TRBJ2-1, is GAGVSQTPSNKVTEKGKYVELRCDPISGHTALYWYRQSLGQGPEFLIYFQGTGAADDSGLPNDRFFAVRPEGSVSTLKIQRTERGDSAVYLCASSSPQGTSGSYNEQFFGPGTRLTVL.

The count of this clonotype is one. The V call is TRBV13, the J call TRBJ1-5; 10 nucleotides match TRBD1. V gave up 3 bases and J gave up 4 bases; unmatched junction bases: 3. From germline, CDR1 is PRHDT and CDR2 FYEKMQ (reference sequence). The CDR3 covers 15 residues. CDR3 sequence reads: CASSFGQGVNQPQHF. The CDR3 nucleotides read TGTGCCAGCAGCTTCGGACAGGGGGTTAATCAGCCCCAGCATTTT.

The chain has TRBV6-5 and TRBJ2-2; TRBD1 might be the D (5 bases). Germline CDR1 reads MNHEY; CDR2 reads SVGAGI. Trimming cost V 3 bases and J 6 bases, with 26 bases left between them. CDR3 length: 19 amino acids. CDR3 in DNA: TGTGCCAGCAGTTATACAATGGAGTGGAAGGGGATTAATCCCGGGGAGCTGTTTTTT. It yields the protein CASSYTMEWKGINPGELFF.

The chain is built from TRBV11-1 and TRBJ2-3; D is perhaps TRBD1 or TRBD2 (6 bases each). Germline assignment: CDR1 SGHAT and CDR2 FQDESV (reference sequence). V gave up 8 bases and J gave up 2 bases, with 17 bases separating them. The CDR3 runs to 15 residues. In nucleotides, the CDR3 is TGTGCCAGCCGCTGGGGGGCGGGGTACACAGATACGCAGTATTTT. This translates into CASRWGAGYTDTQYF. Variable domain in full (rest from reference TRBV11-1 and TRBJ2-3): EAEVAQSPRYKITEKSQAVAFWCDPISGHATLYWYRQILGQGPELLVQFQDESVVDDSQLPKDRFSAERLKGVDSTLKIQPAELGDSAMYLCASRWGAGYTDTQYFGPGTRLTVL.

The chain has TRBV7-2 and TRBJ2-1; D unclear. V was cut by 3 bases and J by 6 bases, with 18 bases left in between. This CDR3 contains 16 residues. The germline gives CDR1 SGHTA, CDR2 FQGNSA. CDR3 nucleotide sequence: TGTGCCAGCAGCTTTTCGGCCGCTGGGCCATTCAATGAGCAGTTCTTC. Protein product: CASSFSAAGPFNEQFF.

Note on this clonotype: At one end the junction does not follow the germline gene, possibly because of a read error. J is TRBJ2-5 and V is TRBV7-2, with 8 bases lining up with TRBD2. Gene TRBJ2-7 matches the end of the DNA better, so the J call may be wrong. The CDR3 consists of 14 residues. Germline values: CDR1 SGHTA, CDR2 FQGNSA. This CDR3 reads CASSLAGTALEQYF. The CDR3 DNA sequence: TGTGCCAGTAGCTTAGCGGGGACGGCCCTCGAGCAGTACTTC.

The CDR3 is CASSQDHPGGNEQFF. As DNA, the CDR3 is TGTGCCAGCAGCCAAGATCACCCAGGGGGCAATGAGCAGTTCTTC. The rearrangement links TRBV4-2 to TRBJ2-1; 7 nucleotides align to TRBD1. CDR3 size: 15 residues. The V gene's germline CDR1 is LGHNA and CDR2 YNFKEQ. V was clipped by 0 bases and J by 6 bases; unmatched bases: 5.

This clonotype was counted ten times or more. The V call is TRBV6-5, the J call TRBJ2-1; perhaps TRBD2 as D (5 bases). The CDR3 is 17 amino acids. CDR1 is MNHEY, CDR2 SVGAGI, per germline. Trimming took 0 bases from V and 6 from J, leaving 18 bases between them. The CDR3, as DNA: TGTGCCAGCAGTTACTCGTATCGTAGCGCCACTATCAATGAGCAGTTCTTC. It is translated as CASSYSYRSATINEQFF.

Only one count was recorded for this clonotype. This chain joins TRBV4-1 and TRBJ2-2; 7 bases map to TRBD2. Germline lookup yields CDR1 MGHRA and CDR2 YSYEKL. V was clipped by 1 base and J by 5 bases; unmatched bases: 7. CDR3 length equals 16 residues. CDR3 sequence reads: CASSQGGGSKTGELFF. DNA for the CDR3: TGCGCCAGCAGCCAAGGGGGCGGGAGTAAGACCGGGGAGCTGTTTTTT.

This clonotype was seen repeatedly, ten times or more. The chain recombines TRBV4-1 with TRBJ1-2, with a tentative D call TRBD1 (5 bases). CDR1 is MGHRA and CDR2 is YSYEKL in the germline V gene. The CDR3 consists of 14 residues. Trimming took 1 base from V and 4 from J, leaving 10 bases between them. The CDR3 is CASSQGGGGYGYTF. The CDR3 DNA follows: TGCGCCAGCAGCCAAGGTGGGGGGGGCTATGGCTACACCTTC.

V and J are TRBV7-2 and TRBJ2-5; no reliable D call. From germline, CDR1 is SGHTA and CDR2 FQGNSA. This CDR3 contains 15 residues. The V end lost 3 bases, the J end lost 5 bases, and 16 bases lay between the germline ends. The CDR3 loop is CASSFRKPKGETQYF. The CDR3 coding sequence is TGTGCCAGCAGCTTCCGGAAGCCCAAGGGTGAGACCCAGTACTTC.

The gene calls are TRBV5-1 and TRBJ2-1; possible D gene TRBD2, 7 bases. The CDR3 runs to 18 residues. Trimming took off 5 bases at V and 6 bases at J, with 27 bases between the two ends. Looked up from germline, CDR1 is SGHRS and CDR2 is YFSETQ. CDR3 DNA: TGCGCCAGCAGTTATTGGGGGTCCGAGGGGGGGCCGGGCAATGAGCAGTTCTTC. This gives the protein CASSYWGSEGGPGNEQFF.

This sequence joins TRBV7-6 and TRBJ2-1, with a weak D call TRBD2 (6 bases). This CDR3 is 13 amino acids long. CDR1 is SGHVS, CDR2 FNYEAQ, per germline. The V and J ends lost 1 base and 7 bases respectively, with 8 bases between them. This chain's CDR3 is CASSLGDLNEQFF. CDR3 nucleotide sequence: TGTGCCAGCAGCTTAGGGGACTTGAATGAGCAGTTCTTC.

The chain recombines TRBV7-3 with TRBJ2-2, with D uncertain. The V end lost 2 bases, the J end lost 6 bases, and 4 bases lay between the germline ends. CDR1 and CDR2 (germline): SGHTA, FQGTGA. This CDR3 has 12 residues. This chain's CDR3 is CASSLLAGELFF. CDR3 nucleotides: TGTGCCAGCAGCTTATTGGCCGGGGAGCTGTTTTTT.

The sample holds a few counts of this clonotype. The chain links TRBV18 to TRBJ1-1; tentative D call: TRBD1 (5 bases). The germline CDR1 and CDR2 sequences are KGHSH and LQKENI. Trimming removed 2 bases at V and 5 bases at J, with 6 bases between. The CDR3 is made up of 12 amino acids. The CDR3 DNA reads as TGTGCCAGCTCACCAGGACAAACTGAAGCTTTCTTT. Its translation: CASSPGQTEAFF.

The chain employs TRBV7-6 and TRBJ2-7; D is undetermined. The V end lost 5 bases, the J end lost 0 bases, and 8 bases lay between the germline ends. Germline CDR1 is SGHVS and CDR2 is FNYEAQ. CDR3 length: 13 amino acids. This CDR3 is CASSSWDSYEQYF. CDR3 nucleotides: TGTGCCAGCAGCAGCTGGGACTCCTACGAGCAGTACTTC.

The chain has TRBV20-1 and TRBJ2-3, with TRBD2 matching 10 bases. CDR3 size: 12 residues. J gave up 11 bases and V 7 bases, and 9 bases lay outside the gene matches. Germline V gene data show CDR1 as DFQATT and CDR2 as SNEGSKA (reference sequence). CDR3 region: CSGATSGERQYF. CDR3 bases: TGCAGTGGTGCCACTAGCGGGGAAAGGCAGTATTTT.

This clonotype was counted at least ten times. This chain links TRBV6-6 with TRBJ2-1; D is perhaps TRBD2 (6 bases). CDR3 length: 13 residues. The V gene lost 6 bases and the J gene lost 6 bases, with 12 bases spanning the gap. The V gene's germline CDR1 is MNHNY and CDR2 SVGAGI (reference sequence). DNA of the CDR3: TGTGCCAGCAGATCAATAGCGGCCAATGAGCAGTTCTTC. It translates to CASRSIAANEQFF.

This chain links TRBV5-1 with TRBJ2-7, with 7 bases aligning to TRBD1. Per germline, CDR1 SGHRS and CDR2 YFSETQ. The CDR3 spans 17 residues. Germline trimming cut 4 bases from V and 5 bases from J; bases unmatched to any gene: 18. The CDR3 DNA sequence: TGCGCCAGCAGCCCCCCCCCGACGACAGGGTCGGTCAACGAGCAGTACTTC. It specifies CASSPPPTTGSVNEQYF.

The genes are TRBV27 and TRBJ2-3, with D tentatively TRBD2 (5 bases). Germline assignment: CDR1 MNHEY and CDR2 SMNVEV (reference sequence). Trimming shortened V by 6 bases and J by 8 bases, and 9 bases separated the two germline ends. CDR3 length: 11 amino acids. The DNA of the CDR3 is TGTGCCAGCAGCCGAGGAGGTACGCAGTATTTT. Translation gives CASSRGGTQYF.

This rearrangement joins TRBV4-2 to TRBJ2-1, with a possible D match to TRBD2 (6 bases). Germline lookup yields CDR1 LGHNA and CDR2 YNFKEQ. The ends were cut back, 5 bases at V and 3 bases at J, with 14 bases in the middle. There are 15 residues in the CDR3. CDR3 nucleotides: TGTGCCAGCAGCTCGCCGGGAGCCCTCTACAATGAGCAGTTCTTC. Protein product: CASSSPGALYNEQFF.

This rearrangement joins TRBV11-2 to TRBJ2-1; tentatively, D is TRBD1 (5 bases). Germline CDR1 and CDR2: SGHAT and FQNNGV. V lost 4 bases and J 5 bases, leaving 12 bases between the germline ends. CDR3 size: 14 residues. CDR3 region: CASSSSRVHNEQFF. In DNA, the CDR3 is TGTGCCAGCAGCTCCAGCAGGGTCCACAATGAGCAGTTCTTC.

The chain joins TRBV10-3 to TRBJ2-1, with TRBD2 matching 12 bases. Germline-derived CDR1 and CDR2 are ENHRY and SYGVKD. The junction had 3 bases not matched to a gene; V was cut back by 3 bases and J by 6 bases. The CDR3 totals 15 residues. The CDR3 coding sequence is TGTGCCATCAGTGACACGACTAGCGGGAGCAATGAGCAGTTCTTC. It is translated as CAISDTTSGSNEQFF.

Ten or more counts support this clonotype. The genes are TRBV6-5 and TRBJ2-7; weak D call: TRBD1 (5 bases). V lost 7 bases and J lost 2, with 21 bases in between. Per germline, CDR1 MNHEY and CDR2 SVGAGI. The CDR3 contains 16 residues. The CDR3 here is CASNLGSQARAYEQYF. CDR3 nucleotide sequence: TGTGCCAGCAACTTAGGGTCACAGGCCCGCGCCTACGAGCAGTACTTC.

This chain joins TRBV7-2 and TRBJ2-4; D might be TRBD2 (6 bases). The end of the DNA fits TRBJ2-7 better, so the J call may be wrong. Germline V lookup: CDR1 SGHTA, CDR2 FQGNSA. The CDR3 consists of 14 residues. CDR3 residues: CASSFWRGTYEQYF. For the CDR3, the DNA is TGTGCCAGCAGCTTTTGGCGGGGCACCTACGAGCAGTACTTC.

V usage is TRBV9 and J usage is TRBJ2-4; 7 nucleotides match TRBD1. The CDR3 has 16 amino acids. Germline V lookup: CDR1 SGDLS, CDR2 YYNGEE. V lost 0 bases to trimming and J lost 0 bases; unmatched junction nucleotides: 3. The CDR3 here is CASSVGTGIAKNIQYF. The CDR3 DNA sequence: TGTGCCAGCAGCGTAGGGACAGGAATAGCCAAAAACATTCAGTACTTC.

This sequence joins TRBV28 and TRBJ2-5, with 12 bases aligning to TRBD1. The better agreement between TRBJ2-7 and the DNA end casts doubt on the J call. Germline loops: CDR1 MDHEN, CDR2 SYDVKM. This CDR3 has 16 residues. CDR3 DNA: TGTGCCAGCAGTCCCCAGGGGACAGGGGGCAGATACGAGCAGTACTTC. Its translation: CASSPQGTGGRYEQYF.